This TCR beta chain was sequenced for a study of brain metastases from non-small cell lung cancer. A note on this clone: The target antigen is unknown.

Assay used: immunoSEQ multiplex PCR; TCRdb lists only in-frame clones, some missing. The profile covers a few thousand clones, with approximately 80% appearing a single time and about 6% taken by the ten largest. Study observations and caveats: Brain metastases shared most TCR repertoire with primaries, with sparse T cells. Fewer infiltrating T cells were found in brain metastases than primaries. T-cell clones appeared expanded in around 64% of brain metastases relative to matched primary tumors.

Sequenced material: primary lung tumor tissue. This TCR was recovered from a donor at least 40 years old with non-small cell lung cancer.

DNA for the CDR3: TGTGCCAGCAGCCCCGGTGGGGGCCCAGATACGCAGTATTTT. Protein sequence: CASSPGGGPDTQYF. The V and J genes are TRBV9 and TRBJ2-3; perhaps TRBD1 as D (6 bases). Between the trimmed V and J ends, which lost 4 bases and 4 bases, there was a span of 13 bases. The CDR3 runs 14 residues. CDR1 and CDR2 (germline): SGDLS, YYNGEE.